This entry lists 18 T cell receptor beta chains sequenced from one sample in a study of radiotherapy plus CTLA-4 blockade in lung cancer. Assay used: immunoSEQ multiplex PCR; TCRdb lists only in-frame clones, some missing. The profile covers around 71,000 clones, with roughly three quarters appearing a single time and roughly 15% taken by the ten largest. The sequencing used peripheral blood, collected from a patient treated with radiotherapy plus ipilimumab. All receptors derive from a human donor with non-small cell lung cancer whose response to radiotherapy plus ipilimumab could not be evaluated. Some clones in this sample may be carry-over from other donors' samples.

This chain links TRBV28 with TRBJ1-1; maybe TRBD1 (5 bases). V was trimmed by 5 bases and J by 4 bases, leaving 17 bases between them. This CDR3 is 15 amino acids long. Germline V gives CDR1 MDHEN, CDR2 SYDVKM. The CDR3 reads CASSTTGGVGTEAFF. The CDR3 DNA reads as TGTGCCAGCAGTACCACGGGGGGGGTTGGCACTGAAGCTTTCTTT.

The J gene is TRBJ1-4, the V gene TRBV7-2; D is possibly TRBD1 (6 bases). The CDR3 length is 15 residues. CDR1 and CDR2 (germline): SGHTA, FQGNSA. Trimming cost V 3 bases and J 4 bases, with 12 bases left between them. The CDR3 spells CASSFNGQLNEKLFF. CDR3 bases: TGTGCCAGCAGCTTTAACGGACAGCTTAATGAAAAACTGTTTTTT.

The table lists this clone with many counts. The chain has TRBV28 and TRBJ1-5, with TRBD1 as a possible D gene (6 bases). CDR1 and CDR2 from the germline V gene are MDHEN and SYDVKM. The CDR3 covers 13 residues. V lost 10 bases and J lost 6, with 16 bases in between. In DNA form, the CDR3 reads TGTGCCACCCTGACAGGTTGGGGTCAGCCCCAGCATTTT. Translation gives CATLTGWGQPQHF.

This chain links TRBV5-6 with TRBJ1-1; D may be TRBD1 (5 bases). V was cut by 2 bases and J by 3 bases, with 17 bases left in between. The germline CDR1 and CDR2 sequences are SGHDT and YYEEEE. The CDR3 loop spans 16 amino acids. The CDR3 nucleotides are TGTGCCAGCAGCTTCTGGCCCGCGGGGCCATACACTGAAGCTTTCTTT. The encoded protein is CASSFWPAGPYTEAFF. Looking up the rest from reference TRBV5-6 and TRBJ1-1 gives the full variable domain: DAGVTQSPTHLIKTRGQQVTLRCSPKSGHDTVSWYQQALGQGPQFIFQYYEEEERQRGNFPDRFSGHQFPNYSSELNVNALLLGDSALYLCASSFWPAGPYTEAFFGQGTRLTVV.

The V call is TRBV5-1, the J call TRBJ1-1; a weak D match, TRBD1 (5 bases). V lost 0 bases, J lost 0 bases, and 12 bases lay in between. The CDR3 runs to 16 residues. Germline CDR1 and CDR2: SGHRS and YFSETQ. The CDR3 sequence is CASSLVSTAMNTEAFF. The CDR3 nucleotides read TGCGCCAGCAGCTTGGTTTCGACAGCTATGAACACTGAAGCTTTCTTT.

This clone appeared many times. Written as DNA, the CDR3 is TGTGCCAGCAGTTTCACAGGGTTGGAAAAACTGTTTTTT. Amino acids: CASSFTGLEKLFF. The genes are TRBV27 and TRBJ1-4; a weak D match, TRBD1 (6 bases). The CDR3 consists of 13 residues. Germline CDR1 and CDR2: MNHEY and SMNVEV (reference sequence). Trimming removed 3 bases at V and 8 bases at J, with 10 bases between.

This chain uses TRBV4-2 with TRBJ2-3; the match to TRBD1 covers 11 bases. Germline V gene lookup returns CDR1 LGHNA and CDR2 YNFKEQ. The CDR3 is 15 amino acids. V trimming: 3 bases; J trimming: 9 bases; junction bases outside the gene matches: 8. The CDR3: CASSQGGQGGGTQYF. CDR3 in DNA: TGTGCCAGCAGCCAGGGGGGACAGGGGGGAGGGACGCAGTATTTT.

The chain joins TRBV7-6 to TRBJ2-7, with 9 bases matching TRBD2. Trimming cost V 5 bases and J 3 bases; bases outside gene matches: 8. The CDR3 totals 15 residues. The V gene's germline CDR1 is SGHVS and CDR2 FNYEAQ. DNA for the CDR3: TGTGCCAGCAGCCGGGCTAGCGGGGAAATCTACGAGCAGTACTTC. Its translation is CASSRASGEIYEQYF. The full variable domain, with the rest looked up from reference TRBV7-6 and TRBJ2-7, is GAGVSQSPRYKVTKRGQDVALRCDPISGHVSLYWYRQALGQGPEFLTYFNYEAQQDKSGLPNDRFSAERPEGSISTLTIQRTEQRDSAMYRCASSRASGEIYEQYFGPGTRLTVT.

The genes are TRBV7-9 and TRBJ2-7; 10 bases match TRBD1. CDR1 is SEHNR and CDR2 is FQNEAQ in the germline V gene (reference sequence). V gave up 1 base and J gave up 5 bases; unmatched junction bases: 8. The CDR3 is 16 residues long. CDR3 in DNA: TGTGCCAGCAGCTTAGTGGGACAGGGGCTAAGGAACGAGCAGTACTTC. The encoded protein is CASSLVGQGLRNEQYF.

V gene TRBV27 combines with J gene TRBJ1-1; weak D call: TRBD1 (6 bases). The CDR3 runs 14 residues. With 2 bases removed from V and 11 bases from J, the gap between germline ends came to 18 bases. The germline gives CDR1 MNHEY, CDR2 SMNVEV (reference sequence). CDR3 sequence reads: CASSLVGGRERAFF. In DNA, the CDR3 is TGTGCCAGCAGTTTAGTAGGGGGGAGGGAGAGGGCTTTCTTT.

The rearrangement links TRBV4-2 to TRBJ2-7, with D possibly matching TRBD2 (6 bases). Germline V gene data show CDR1 as LGHNA and CDR2 as YNFKEQ. Trimming cost V 7 bases and J 7 bases, with 20 bases left between them. The CDR3 is 14 residues long. The CDR3 reads CASTQEWDRGEQYF. In DNA form, the CDR3 reads TGTGCCAGCACCCAGGAATGGGATCGGGGGGAGCAGTACTTC.

The V and J genes are TRBV5-1 and TRBJ2-3, with D tentatively TRBD1 (5 bases). V was cut by 0 bases and J by 6 bases, with 14 bases left in between. The CDR3 consists of 15 residues. The germline V gene has CDR1 SGHRS and CDR2 YFSETQ. CDR3 protein: CASSLGQSTVDTQYF. In nucleotides, the CDR3 is TGCGCCAGCAGCTTGGGACAGTCTACAGTGGATACGCAGTATTTT.

This clone has a single count. The CDR3, as DNA: TGTGCCAGCACCCCCCCCAGACAGATAGTAACCCAGTACTTC. It yields the protein CASTPPRQIVTQYF. The chain is built from TRBV7-9 and TRBJ2-5; weak D call: TRBD1 (5 bases). V lost 7 bases and J lost 8, with 20 bases in between. The CDR3 is 14 amino acids. Germline lookup yields CDR1 SEHNR and CDR2 FQNEAQ (reference sequence).

The V and J genes are TRBV18 and TRBJ1-1; perhaps TRBD1 as D (5 bases). This CDR3 is 14 amino acids long. Trimming shortened V by 0 bases and J by 12 bases, and 17 bases separated the two germline ends. Germline V gene sequence: CDR1 KGHSH, CDR2 LQKENI. The CDR3 sequence is CASSPPRDSWETFF. CDR3 nucleotides: TGTGCCAGCTCACCACCACGGGACTCCTGGGAGACTTTCTTT.

CDR3 protein: CAISGGGVAGTEAFF. The CDR3 coding sequence is TGTGCCATCAGTGGCGGGGGTGTAGCCGGGACTGAAGCTTTCTTT. The chain couples TRBV10-3 to TRBJ1-1, with TRBD1 as a possible D gene (5 bases). The germline gives CDR1 ENHRY, CDR2 SYGVKD. With 4 bases removed from V and 5 bases from J, the gap between germline ends came to 17 bases. The CDR3 has 15 residues.

V is TRBV2 and J is TRBJ1-2; D is unresolved. Deletions cut 2 bases from V and 0 bases from J, with 4 bases between. Germline CDR1 is SNHLY and CDR2 is FYNNEI. The CDR3 loop spans 13 amino acids. CDR3 protein: CASSENTNYGYTF. The CDR3 DNA follows: TGTGCCAGCAGTGAAAACACTAACTATGGCTACACCTTC.

This clone came up once. The chain combines TRBV27 with TRBJ2-1; D unclear. The germline V and J ends were trimmed by 3 bases and 9 bases, with 6 bases remaining between them. The CDR3 has 11 amino acids. The germline V gene has CDR1 MNHEY and CDR2 SMNVEV (reference sequence). CDR3 DNA sequence: TGTGCCAGCAGTTTCGCACTTGAGCAGTTCTTC. Translating it yields CASSFALEQFF.

The chain carries TRBV4-2 and TRBJ2-1; 7 bases fit TRBD1. The trim removed 1 base at V and 8 bases at J, leaving 11 bases unmatched. The CDR3 is made up of 16 amino acids. The germline V gene encodes CDR1 LGHNA and CDR2 YNFKEQ. The CDR3, as DNA: TGTGCCAGCAGCCAAGCACCGGGACAGCAGACGTATGAGCAGTTCTTC. Its protein product is CASSQAPGQQTYEQFF.